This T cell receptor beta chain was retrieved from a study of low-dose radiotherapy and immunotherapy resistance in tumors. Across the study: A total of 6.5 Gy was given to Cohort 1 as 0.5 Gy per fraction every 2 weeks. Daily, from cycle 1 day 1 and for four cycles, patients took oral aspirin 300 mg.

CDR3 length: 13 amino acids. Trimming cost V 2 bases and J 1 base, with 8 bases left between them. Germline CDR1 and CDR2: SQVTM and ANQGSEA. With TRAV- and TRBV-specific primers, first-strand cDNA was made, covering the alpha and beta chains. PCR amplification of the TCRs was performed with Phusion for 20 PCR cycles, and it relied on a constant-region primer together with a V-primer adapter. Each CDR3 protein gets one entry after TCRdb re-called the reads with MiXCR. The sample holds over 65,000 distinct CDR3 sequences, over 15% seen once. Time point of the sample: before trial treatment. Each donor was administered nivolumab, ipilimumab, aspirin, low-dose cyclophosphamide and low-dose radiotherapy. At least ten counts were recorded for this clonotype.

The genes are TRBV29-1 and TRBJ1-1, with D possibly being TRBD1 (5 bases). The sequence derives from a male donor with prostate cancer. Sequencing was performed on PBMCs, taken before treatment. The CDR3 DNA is TGCAGCGTTGAAAAGGGGTGGAACACTGAAGCTTTCTTT. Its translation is CSVEKGWNTEAFF.